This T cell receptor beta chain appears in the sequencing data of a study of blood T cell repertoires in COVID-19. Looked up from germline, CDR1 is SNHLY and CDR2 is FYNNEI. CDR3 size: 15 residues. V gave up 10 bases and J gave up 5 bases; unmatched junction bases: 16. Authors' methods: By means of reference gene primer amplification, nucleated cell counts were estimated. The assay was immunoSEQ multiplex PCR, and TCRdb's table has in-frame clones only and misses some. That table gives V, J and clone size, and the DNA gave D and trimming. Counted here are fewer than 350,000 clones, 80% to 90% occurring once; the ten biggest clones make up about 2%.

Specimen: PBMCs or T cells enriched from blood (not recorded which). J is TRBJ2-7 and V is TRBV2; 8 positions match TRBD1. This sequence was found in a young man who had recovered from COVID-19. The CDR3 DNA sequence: TGTGCCACCCCCTTCGTCGGGACAGGTCTTAACGAGCAGTACTTC. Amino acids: CATPFVGTGLNEQYF.